The entry below gives a single T cell receptor (beta chain) sequence along with its context. Antigen unknown. These data belong to a study of beta chain features in type 1 diabetes. CDR3 length: 17 residues. The germline V gene encodes CDR1 LGHNA and CDR2 YSLEER. V lost 1 base, J lost 0 bases, and 6 bases stayed unmatched. Findings and caveats of the study: Sequencing of cDNA might inflate the share of cells that strongly express TCR. In all four CD4+ subsets, TCRB CDR3 length was significantly, moderately reduced in type 1 diabetes.

Sequencing targeted expressed TCRB transcripts, as all isolated RNA had been reverse transcribed. Clones were read by immunoSEQ multiplex PCR, and TCRdb kept only the in-frame ones, dropping some. The data show about 280,000 clones, about 15% seen once. It was via CD45RO/CCR7/CD25/CD127/CD95/CD27 that CD4+ naive, central memory, regulatory and stem cell-like memory cells were sorted. The gene calls are TRBV4-3 and TRBJ2-4, with TRBD2 matching over 7 bases. Sequenced material: naive CD4+ T cells from blood. The source of this sequence is a young man with type 1 diabetes. CDR3 nucleotides: TGCGCCAGCAGCCAAGGGGGAGGGATTATAGCCAAAAACATTCAGTACTTC. Encoded protein: CASSQGGGIIAKNIQYF.